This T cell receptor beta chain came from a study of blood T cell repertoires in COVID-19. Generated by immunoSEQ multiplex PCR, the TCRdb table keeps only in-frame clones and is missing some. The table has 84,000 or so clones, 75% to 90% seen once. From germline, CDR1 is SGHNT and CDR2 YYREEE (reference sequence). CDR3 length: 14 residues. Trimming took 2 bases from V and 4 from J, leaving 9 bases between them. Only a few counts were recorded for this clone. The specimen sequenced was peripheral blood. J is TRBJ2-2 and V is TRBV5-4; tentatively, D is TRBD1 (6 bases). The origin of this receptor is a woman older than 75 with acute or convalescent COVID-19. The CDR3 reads CASSLTGFTGELFF. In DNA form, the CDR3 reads TGTGCCAGCAGCTTAACAGGGTTCACCGGGGAGCTGTTTTTT.